These 25 T cell receptor beta chains share one sample of origin, sequenced in a study of T cells in Graves' hyperthyroidism and ophthalmopathy. The CDR3 regions of TCR beta were amplified from RNA transcripts. The study used the HTBI primer set for a first-round RT-PCR of the TCR CDR3. Via MiXCR, TCRdb re-called the multiplex PCR reads, giving one row per CDR3 protein. The sample includes nearly 750,000 distinct CDR3 sequences, 35% of them seen just once. The sample comprised blood. The receptors were sampled from a woman between 35 and 50 years old with Graves' hyperthyroidism.

The sample holds a few counts of this clonotype. The chain uses TRBV3-1 and TRBJ2-7; the match to TRBD1 covers 9 bases. The CDR3 has 14 residues. J lost 6 bases, V lost 2 bases, and 5 bases had no gene match. Germline lookup yields CDR1 LGHDT and CDR2 YNNKEL (reference sequence). The CDR3: CASSQRDREGEQYF. The CDR3 region has the DNA TGTGCCAGCAGCCAACGGGACAGGGAGGGCGAGCAGTACTTC.

On this clonotype itself: This may stem from a read error, because a much larger clone lies one nucleotide away. The chain combines TRBV10-3 with TRBJ1-3; D is perhaps TRBD1 (5 bases). CDR3 size: 17 residues. V was cut by 5 bases and J by 0 bases, with 17 bases left in between. Germline loops: CDR1 ENHRY, CDR2 SYGVKD. This CDR3 reads CAISPGAFTNSGNTIYF. Written as DNA, the CDR3 is TGTGCCATCAGTCCCGGGGCCTTTACAAACTCTGGAAACACCATATATTTT.

The chain joins TRBV29-1 to TRBJ1-2; D is perhaps TRBD1 (5 bases). Germline CDR1 and CDR2: SQVTM and ANQGSEA. The CDR3 is 11 amino acids. The CDR3 DNA is TGCAGTCCGGGGGGGACCGGTGGCTACACCTTC. This codes for CSPGGTGGYTF.

The rearrangement joins TRBV27 to TRBJ1-6; D is uncertain. The V gene's germline CDR1 is MNHEY and CDR2 SMNVEV (reference sequence). Trimming removed 3 bases at V and 6 bases at J, with 15 bases between. The CDR3 runs to 16 residues. Here the CDR3 reads CASSLSRGYFNSPLHF. DNA of the CDR3: TGTGCCAGCAGTTTGTCCCGGGGATATTTTAATTCACCCCTCCACTTT.

CDR3 nucleotides: TGTGCCAGCAGCCCCACCCGGTTACTTAGCAATCAGCCCCAGCATTTT. Protein: CASSPTRLLSNQPQHF. J is TRBJ1-5 and V is TRBV7-8, with D unresolved. CDR3 length: 16 residues. With 5 bases removed from V and 0 bases from J, the gap between germline ends came to 14 bases. Germline V gene sequence: CDR1 SGHVS, CDR2 FQNEAQ.

This clonotype was seen ten or more times. V usage is TRBV7-2 and J usage is TRBJ1-2, with D tentatively TRBD1 (5 bases). V dropped 6 bases and J dropped 7 bases, with 15 bases sitting between them. Germline CDR1 SGHTA, CDR2 FQGNSA. The CDR3 contains 13 residues. As DNA, the CDR3 is TGTGCCAGCAGTCAAGACGGGAGGGGTGGCTACACCTTC. It specifies CASSQDGRGGYTF.

The chain recombines TRBV9 with TRBJ1-2, with D uncertain. V was trimmed by 4 bases and J by 3 bases, leaving 19 bases between them. This CDR3 is built from 16 residues. From germline, CDR1 is SGDLS and CDR2 YYNGEE. CDR3 residues: CASSHDMASSYYGYTF. DNA of the CDR3: TGTGCCAGCAGCCACGACATGGCCAGTTCTTACTATGGCTACACCTTC.

Only a few counts were recorded for this clonotype. V gene TRBV7-9 combines with J gene TRBJ2-2; 10 positions agree with TRBD1. V shed 4 bases and J 6 bases; nucleotides not matched to a gene: 5. Germline CDR1 reads SEHNR; CDR2 reads FQNEAQ (reference sequence). The CDR3 length is 15 residues. CDR3 loop: CASSSRDRGAGELFF. The DNA of the CDR3 is TGTGCCAGCAGCTCCCGGGACAGGGGAGCCGGGGAGCTGTTTTTT.

This clonotype was recorded a few times. The rearrangement links TRBV4-2 to TRBJ2-2, with 7 nucleotides matching TRBD1. Germline V gene data show CDR1 as LGHNA and CDR2 as YNFKEQ. With 2 bases clipped from V and 3 bases from J, the junction kept 9 bases outside the gene matches. This CDR3 is 17 amino acids long. This CDR3 is CASSQPIDRVDTGELFF. CDR3 bases: TGTGCCAGCAGCCAACCTATCGACAGGGTCGACACCGGGGAGCTGTTTTTT.

The table lists this clonotype with many counts. This chain links TRBV10-1 with TRBJ2-2; 7 bases map to TRBD1. Germline V lookup: CDR1 WNHNN, CDR2 SYGVQD (reference sequence). This CDR3 is 17 amino acids long. V was clipped by 5 bases and J by 5 bases; unmatched bases: 14. The CDR3 is CASSFKPDRARTGELFF. The CDR3 bases are TGCGCCAGCAGTTTCAAACCCGACAGGGCGAGGACCGGGGAGCTGTTTTTT.

Here the CDR3 DNA reads TGCAGTGCTAGAGATCACGGGGGGAACACCGGGGAGCTGTTTTTT. Translating it yields CSARDHGGNTGELFF. The chain employs TRBV20-1 and TRBJ2-2; weak D call: TRBD2 (6 bases). Germline V gene lookup returns CDR1 DFQATT and CDR2 SNEGSKA (reference sequence). This CDR3 spans 15 amino acids. V dropped 0 bases and J dropped 1 base, with 9 bases sitting between them.

This rearrangement joins TRBV20-1 to TRBJ1-5, with TRBD1 matching 8 bases. J gave up 3 bases and V 6 bases, and 10 bases lay outside the gene matches. This CDR3 has 15 amino acids. CDR1 and CDR2 (germline): DFQATT, SNEGSKA (reference sequence). The CDR3 region is CSAPSGQGLNQPQHF. CDR3 nucleotides: TGCAGTGCCCCTTCAGGACAGGGTCTCAATCAGCCCCAGCATTTT.

The genes are TRBV12-3 or TRBV12-4 and TRBJ2-5, with 8 bases aligning to TRBD2. With 6 bases clipped from V and 4 bases from J, the junction kept 10 bases outside the gene matches. The CDR3 extends over 15 amino acids. The CDR3 DNA reads TGTGCCAGCAGCAAGCTCGTGGCGGGGGGAGAGACCCAGTACTTC. It codes for CASSKLVAGGETQYF.

The chain is built from TRBV6-5 and TRBJ2-7; tentative D call: TRBD2 (5 bases). V lost 3 bases and J 4 bases, leaving 10 bases between the germline ends. This CDR3 has 13 residues. Per germline, CDR1 MNHEY and CDR2 SVGAGI. The CDR3 region is CASSYEGVYEQYF. The DNA of the CDR3 is TGTGCCAGCAGTTATGAGGGAGTGTACGAGCAGTACTTC.

This clonotype was counted a few times. This chain connects TRBV10-3 to TRBJ2-2; 8 nucleotides line up with TRBD1. Per germline, CDR1 ENHRY and CDR2 SYGVKD. Trimming removed 10 bases from V and 1 base from J; junction bases left unmatched: 2. CDR3 size: 13 residues. In nucleotides, the CDR3 is TGTGCCACCGGGACAGGGAACACCGGGGAGCTGTTTTTT. Translating gives CATGTGNTGELFF.

Comment on this clonotype: Compared with germline, one end of the junction differs, possibly owing to a read error. The chain carries TRBV10-3 and TRBJ1-2; 7 nucleotides agree with TRBD1. CDR1 ENHRY and CDR2 SYGVKD come from the germline V gene. CDR3 length: 14 residues. This chain's CDR3 is CAISGDSPNHGYTF. The CDR3 nucleotides are TGCGCCATCAGTGGGGACAGCCCTAACCATGGCTACACCTTC.

This clonotype showed up just a few times. This sequence joins TRBV6-5 and TRBJ2-2, with 7 bases identical to TRBD2. With V trimmed by 6 bases and J by 1 base, 8 bases remained unmatched. Germline V gives CDR1 MNHEY, CDR2 SVGAGI. The CDR3 is made up of 16 amino acids. The CDR3 bases are TGTGCCAGCAGGTCCCTCGGGAGGCAGAACACCGGGGAGCTGTTTTTT. It encodes CASRSLGRQNTGELFF.

As concerns this clonotype: Its ends do not fully match the called genes, so a read error is possible. The chain links TRBV29-1 to TRBJ1-2; 12 nucleotides match TRBD1. Germline CDR1 reads SQVTM; CDR2 reads ANQGSEA. The CDR3 is made up of 16 amino acids. The CDR3 here is CSASGTGGRSGYGYAF. In nucleotides, the CDR3 is TGCAGCGCTTCCGGGACAGGGGGCAGGAGTGGCTATGGCTACGCCTTC.

The chain links TRBV11-3 to TRBJ1-6; possibly TRBD1 for D (5 bases). Germline lookup yields CDR1 SGHNT and CDR2 YENEEA. V lost 1 base to trimming and J lost 5 bases, with 9 bases between them. CDR3 length equals 15 residues. The CDR3 loop reads CASSLGDGNNSPLHF. The CDR3 nucleotides are TGTGCCAGCAGCTTAGGGGACGGTAATAATTCACCCCTCCACTTT.

This clonotype came up many times. The chain has TRBV20-1 and TRBJ1-5; D uncertain. The CDR3 length is 14 residues. CDR1 is DFQATT and CDR2 is SNEGSKA in the germline V gene (reference sequence). The ends were cut back, 1 base at V and 6 bases at J, with 13 bases in the middle. CDR3: CSARGEGPGQPQHF. The CDR3 coding sequence is TGCAGTGCTAGAGGGGAGGGCCCGGGTCAGCCCCAGCATTTT.

The V gene is TRBV7-8, the J gene TRBJ1-1; tentative D call: TRBD1 (5 bases). Trimming removed 4 bases from V and 3 bases from J, with 12 bases in between. The CDR3 has 14 amino acids. Germline lookup yields CDR1 SGHVS and CDR2 FQNEAQ. This CDR3 is CASSWGREDTEAFF. The CDR3 region has the DNA TGTGCCAGCAGCTGGGGACGGGAGGACACTGAAGCTTTCTTT. Supplemented by reference TRBV7-8 and TRBJ1-1, the full variable domain reads GAGVSQSPRYKVAKRGQDVALRCDPISGHVSLFWYQQALGQGPEFLTYFQNEAQLDKSGLPSDRFFAERPEGSVSTLKIQRTQQEDSAVYLCASSWGREDTEAFFGQGTRLTVV.

This clonotype appeared a few times. The rearrangement links TRBV6-6 to TRBJ1-2; D uncertain. Trimming removed 0 bases at V and 8 bases at J, with 13 bases between. The germline V gene has CDR1 MNHNY and CDR2 SVGAGI (reference sequence). The CDR3 contains 14 residues. This CDR3 is CASSYSIFPSGYTF. In DNA form, the CDR3 reads TGTGCCAGCAGTTACTCGATTTTTCCTAGCGGCTACACCTTC.

This clonotype was seen ten or more times. This chain connects TRBV19 to TRBJ1-2, with 7 bases that match TRBD1. The CDR3 has 14 amino acids. V dropped 6 bases and J dropped 4; count of bases not matched to a gene: 8. CDR1 LNHDA and CDR2 SQIVND come from the germline V gene (reference sequence). The CDR3 DNA reads TGTGCCAGTAGCAGGAACAGGGGATCCTATGGCTACACCTTC. The encoded protein is CASSRNRGSYGYTF.

This clonotype appeared many times. The chain joins TRBV19 to TRBJ1-5; 9 bases fit TRBD1. The junction had 8 bases not matched to a gene; V was cut back by 7 bases and J by 1 base. CDR1 is LNHDA, CDR2 SQIVND, per germline (reference sequence). This CDR3 contains 16 residues. The CDR3 nucleotides read TGTGCCAGTACCTTGGACAGGGGCGGGAGCAATCAGCCCCAGCATTTT. Amino acid sequence: CASTLDRGGSNQPQHF.

There are many counts of this clonotype. This chain joins TRBV7-9 and TRBJ2-7; the match to TRBD2 covers 7 bases. V trimming: 3 bases; J trimming: 3 bases; junction bases outside the gene matches: 2. The CDR3 totals 13 residues. Germline V lookup: CDR1 SEHNR, CDR2 FQNEAQ (reference sequence). The CDR3 reads CASSLGGFYEQYF. The CDR3 nucleotides read TGTGCCAGCAGCTTGGGAGGGTTCTACGAGCAGTACTTC.